The 8 T cell receptor beta chains reported below all come from one sample, sequenced in a study of blood T cell repertoires in COVID-19. The data were produced by immunoSEQ multiplex PCR, yet TCRdb's version contains in-frame clones alone and is incomplete. The sample holds 110,000 or so clones, 85% seen once. The sequenced sample consisted of peripheral blood. These receptor sequences come from a man aged 40-55 years with acute or convalescent COVID-19.

The V gene is TRBV24-1, the J gene TRBJ2-3; a possible D gene is TRBD2 (5 bases). V shed 7 bases and J shed 6 bases, with 19 bases lying between them. The CDR3 extends over 15 amino acids. Germline loops: CDR1 KGHDR, CDR2 SFDVKD. CDR3 sequence: CATSPREASRDTQYF. DNA of the CDR3: TGTGCCACCAGCCCCCGGGAAGCAAGTCGGGATACGCAGTATTTT.

The chain is built from TRBV2 and TRBJ2-5, with D possibly TRBD1 on 5 matching bases. Trimming pared 7 bases from V and 1 base from J, leaving 13 bases between. CDR1 and CDR2 (germline): SNHLY, FYNNEI. The CDR3 consists of 14 residues. The CDR3 region is CASKVEGVQETQYF. CDR3 sequence (DNA): TGTGCCAGCAAGGTTGAAGGGGTCCAAGAGACCCAGTACTTC.

The V call is TRBV7-2, the J call TRBJ1-2, with 9 bases fitting TRBD1. After removal of 4 bases from V and 8 bases from J, the junction contained 8 bases not matched to a gene. CDR3 size: 14 residues. Per the germline V gene, CDR1 is SGHTA and CDR2 is FQGNSA. In DNA form, the CDR3 reads TGTGCCAGCAGCTCCGGGACAGGGTTTTGGGGCTACACCTTC. It encodes CASSSGTGFWGYTF.

CDR3 amino acids: CASSPPEGGEAFF. The CDR3 DNA reads TGTGCCAGCTCACCACCCGAAGGGGGCGAAGCTTTCTTT. The rearrangement links TRBV18 to TRBJ1-1; 7 nucleotides align to TRBD1. Trimming cost V 0 bases and J 8 bases; bases outside gene matches: 3. Germline V lookup: CDR1 KGHSH, CDR2 LQKENI. CDR3 length: 13 residues. Looking up the rest from reference TRBV18 and TRBJ1-1 gives the full variable domain: NAGVMQNPRHLVRRRGQEARLRCSPMKGHSHVYWYRQLPEEGLKFMVYLQKENIIDESGMPKERFSAEFPKEGPSILRIQQVVRGDSAAYFCASSPPEGGEAFFGQGTRLTVV.

This clone was picked up a small number of times. The chain has TRBV30 and TRBJ1-6; D call uncertain. Germline CDR1 is GTSNPN and CDR2 is SVGIG (reference sequence). This CDR3 region has 14 residues. V was shortened by 0 bases and J by 6 bases, with 9 bases between the two germline ends. The CDR3: CAWSVLLSNSPLHF. CDR3 DNA: TGTGCCTGGAGTGTACTCCTGAGTAATTCACCCCTCCACTTT.

The chain uses TRBV7-2 and TRBJ1-4; D not resolved. The V gene's germline CDR1 is SGHTA and CDR2 FQGNSA. CDR3 length: 14 amino acids. Trimming removed 0 bases from V and 10 bases from J, with 12 bases in between. The CDR3 spells CASSLAISPGKLFF. In nucleotides, the CDR3 is TGTGCCAGCAGCTTAGCTATCTCCCCCGGAAAACTGTTTTTT.

The CDR3 region has the DNA TGTGCCAGCAGCCAGCCAGGGGGCATCACAGATACGCAGTATTTT. It yields the protein CASSQPGGITDTQYF. This chain uses TRBV3-1 (or the pseudogene TRBV3-2) with TRBJ2-3; 8 nucleotides agree with TRBD1. Trimming removed 3 bases from V and 2 bases from J; junction bases left unmatched: 4. This CDR3 is built from 15 residues. Germline V CDR1 and CDR2: LGHDT, YNNKEL (reference sequence).

The chain is built from TRBV5-4 and TRBJ2-1; 10 positions agree with TRBD2. Germline V gene lookup returns CDR1 SGHNT and CDR2 YYREEE (reference sequence). The CDR3 covers 15 residues. Trimming cost V 2 bases and J 7 bases; bases outside gene matches: 6. The CDR3 sequence: CASSLAGGRRNEQFF. CDR3 in DNA: TGTGCCAGCAGCTTAGCGGGGGGGCGTAGGAATGAGCAGTTCTTC.